This entry lists 26 T cell receptor beta chains sequenced from one sample in a study of blood T cells in healthy people across ages. PCR was performed a second time for about 7 to 12 cycles using a sample-barcoded 5' primer and a J-beta primer mix. TCRdb re-derived calls from the 5' RACE reads in MiXCR, one entry per CDR3 protein. The data hold 600,000 or so distinct CDR3 sequences, with roughly 21% observed a single time. The sequenced sample consisted of blood. The receptors here all came from a man between 65 and 85 years old in good health.

This clonotype was seen a few times. This chain connects TRBV6-5 to TRBJ2-5; D possibly corresponds to TRBD1 (6 bases). Trimming took off 4 bases at V and 5 bases at J, with 20 bases between the two ends. This CDR3 is built from 16 residues. Germline CDR1 and CDR2: MNHEY and SVGAGI. The CDR3 sequence: CASSLQPTGTGETQYF. DNA for the CDR3: TGTGCCAGCAGTTTACAGCCTACAGGGACCGGGGAGACCCAGTACTTC.

This clonotype was found a few times. V and J are TRBV4-3 and TRBJ2-1, with 8 bases fitting TRBD2. CDR1 and CDR2 (germline): LGHNA, YSLEER. The trim removed 0 bases at V and 9 bases at J, leaving 7 bases unmatched. The CDR3 is 15 amino acids. Written as DNA, the CDR3 is TGCGCCAGCAGCCAAGATGGGGGACTAGTGCCTGAGCAGTTCTTC. It yields the protein CASSQDGGLVPEQFF.

This clonotype was observed a few times. This chain connects TRBV20-1 to TRBJ2-7; TRBD2 matches 11 bases. After removal of 0 bases from V and 12 bases from J, the junction contained 7 bases not matched to a gene. The CDR3 has 13 amino acids. Germline V lookup: CDR1 DFQATT, CDR2 SNEGSKA (reference sequence). CDR3 region: CSARERLAGSMYF. CDR3 bases: TGCAGTGCTAGAGAAAGACTAGCGGGGTCCATGTACTTC.

This clonotype was recorded at least ten times. The rearrangement joins TRBV20-1 to TRBJ2-7; maybe TRBD2 (7 bases). The CDR3 sequence is 13 residues long. Between the trimmed V and J ends, which lost 2 bases and 10 bases, there was a span of 18 bases. Germline CDR1 DFQATT, CDR2 SNEGSKA (reference sequence). The CDR3 DNA reads as TGCAGTGCTAGATCCCACGTTCGGGGGGCTCAGTACTTC. Its protein product is CSARSHVRGAQYF.

CDR3 DNA sequence: TGTGCCAGCAAGGGGGACAGGGGGGGAACAGATACGCAGTATTTT. Amino acid sequence: CASKGDRGGTDTQYF. The rearrangement links TRBV28 to TRBJ2-3; 11 nucleotides agree with TRBD1. Germline trimming cut 7 bases from V and 3 bases from J; bases unmatched to any gene: 6. Germline CDR1 reads MDHEN; CDR2 reads SYDVKM. The CDR3 totals 15 residues.

J is TRBJ1-2 and V is TRBV3-1, with 7 bases that match TRBD1. From germline, CDR1 is LGHDT and CDR2 YNNKEL (reference sequence). This CDR3 is built from 13 residues. J gave up 4 bases and V 6 bases, and 5 bases lay outside the gene matches. CDR3 sequence: CASRRQGFYGYTF. CDR3 in DNA: TGTGCCAGCAGACGACAGGGTTTCTATGGCTACACCTTC.

This clonotype was counted between two and nine times. The J gene is TRBJ2-5, the V gene TRBV5-1; D not certain. CDR3 length equals 11 residues. In germline, CDR1 is SGHRS, CDR2 YFSETQ. The V end lost 5 bases, the J end lost 11 bases, and 13 bases lay between the germline ends. CDR3 nucleotides: TGCGCCAGCAGAGAACGCGAAGAGCAGTACTTC. It is translated as CASREREEQYF.

V is TRBV10-3 and J is TRBJ2-6; 13 nucleotides line up with TRBD2. The germline V gene has CDR1 ENHRY and CDR2 SYGVKD. The CDR3 contains 18 residues. Trimming at V came to 9 bases and at J to 4 bases, leaving 12 bases not matched to a gene. DNA of the CDR3: TGTGCCATTCTCCCTGGACTAGCGGGAGAATCAGGGGCCAACGTCCTGACTTTC. Translated, it gives CAILPGLAGESGANVLTF.

The chain is built from TRBV5-1 and TRBJ2-3; 10 nucleotides line up with TRBD2. CDR3 length: 16 residues. The junction had 4 bases not matched to a gene; V was cut back by 0 bases and J by 3 bases. Germline loops: CDR1 SGHRS, CDR2 YFSETQ. Here the CDR3 reads CASSLASGSQTDTQYF. For the CDR3, the DNA is TGCGCCAGCAGCTTGGCTAGCGGGAGCCAGACAGATACGCAGTATTTT. The variable domain in full, with the rest retrieved from reference TRBV5-1 and TRBJ2-3, is KAGVTQTPRYLIKTRGQQVTLSCSPISGHRSVSWYQQTPGQGLQFLFEYFSETQRNKGNFPGRFSGRQFSNSRSEMNVSTLELGDSALYLCASSLASGSQTDTQYFGPGTRLTVL.

Turning to this clonotype: A much larger clone differs by one base, so this may be a read error. The chain carries TRBV7-2 and TRBJ2-7; 9 bases map to TRBD2. With 1 base clipped from V and 7 bases from J, the junction kept 8 bases outside the gene matches. The CDR3 loop spans 15 amino acids. Germline CDR1 reads SGHTA; CDR2 reads FQGNSA. CDR3 in amino acids: CASSLGAGGREEQYF. The CDR3 DNA sequence: TGTGCCAGCAGCTTAGGAGCTGGCGGGAGGGAGGAGCAGTACTTC.

The V call is TRBV5-4, the J call TRBJ1-1; possible D gene TRBD1, 6 bases. CDR1 is SGHNT, CDR2 YYREEE, per germline (reference sequence). Trimming shortened V by 2 bases and J by 7 bases, and 9 bases separated the two germline ends. The CDR3 totals 12 residues. This CDR3 reads CASSFFRGEAFF. DNA of the CDR3: TGTGCCAGCAGCTTTTTCAGGGGTGAAGCTTTCTTT.

The J gene is TRBJ2-2, the V gene TRBV20-1; TRBD2 matches 13 bases. This CDR3 is built from 17 residues. J was trimmed by 1 base and V by 3 bases; bases with no gene match: 5. CDR1 is DFQATT and CDR2 is SNEGSKA in the germline V gene (reference sequence). The DNA for the CDR3 is TGCAGTGCTAGGAGGACTAGCGGGAGTAGGAACACCGGGGAGCTGTTTTTT. Protein: CSARRTSGSRNTGELFF.

In this sample, this clonotype turned up many times. The J gene is TRBJ2-1, the V gene TRBV5-1; 8 bases align to TRBD2. V shed 6 bases and J 8 bases; nucleotides not matched to a gene: 7. The CDR3 runs to 13 residues. Germline V CDR1 and CDR2: SGHRS, YFSETQ. The CDR3 loop is CASNREGVDEQFF. The DNA for the CDR3 is TGCGCCAGCAATCGGGAGGGGGTCGATGAGCAGTTCTTC.

The genes are TRBV10-3 and TRBJ1-4; D gene unclear. Germline V lookup: CDR1 ENHRY, CDR2 SYGVKD. The V and J ends lost 4 bases and 5 bases respectively, with 5 bases between them. The CDR3 is made up of 12 amino acids. As DNA, the CDR3 is TGTGCCATCAGTGGACGAAATGAAAAACTGTTTTTT. Translating gives CAISGRNEKLFF.

The chain carries TRBV20-1 and TRBJ2-7, with 11 bases identical to TRBD2. The CDR3 contains 12 residues. Germline CDR1 and CDR2: DFQATT and SNEGSKA (reference sequence). Trimming cost V 7 bases and J 3 bases; bases outside gene matches: 2. The CDR3 sequence: CSVLAGGYEQYF. DNA for the CDR3: TGCAGTGTGCTAGCGGGAGGCTACGAGCAGTACTTC.

This clonotype has a handful of counts. This chain connects TRBV9 to TRBJ1-4; D is undetermined. Trimming took off 3 bases at V and 8 bases at J, with 17 bases between the two ends. The CDR3 is 15 amino acids. The V gene's germline CDR1 is SGDLS and CDR2 YYNGEE. CDR3 protein: CASSEGYSKGEKLFF. In nucleotides, the CDR3 is TGTGCCAGCAGCGAGGGATACTCAAAAGGGGAAAAACTGTTTTTT.

The chain couples TRBV5-1 to TRBJ2-5; weak D call: TRBD2 (6 bases). The J call could be wrong; TRBJ2-1 is a better fit for the DNA end. Germline V gene sequence: CDR1 SGHRS, CDR2 YFSETQ. The CDR3 totals 15 residues. As DNA, the CDR3 is TGCGCCAGCAGCTTGGTGGGACTGGAGGTCAATGAGCAGTTCTTC. Amino acid sequence: CASSLVGLEVNEQFF.

In this sample, this clonotype turned up a few times. The chain combines TRBV5-1 with TRBJ2-7; possible D gene TRBD1, 6 bases. V lost 0 bases, J lost 2 bases, and 12 bases lay in between. The CDR3 consists of 15 residues. Germline CDR1 reads SGHRS; CDR2 reads YFSETQ. CDR3 nucleotides: TGCGCCAGCAGCTTGGGCCAAACAGGGACCTACGAGCAGTACTTC. Amino acid sequence: CASSLGQTGTYEQYF.

This chain joins TRBV28 and TRBJ1-1; 8 bases line up with TRBD1. After removal of 6 bases from V and 0 bases from J, the junction contained 3 bases not matched to a gene. The CDR3 has 14 residues. The germline V gene encodes CDR1 MDHEN and CDR2 SYDVKM. Here the CDR3 DNA reads TGTGCCAGCAGAAGACAGGGGATGAACACTGAAGCTTTCTTT. Protein: CASRRQGMNTEAFF.

With respect to this clonotype: Sequence at one end of the junction differs from germline and may be a read error. The chain employs TRBV12-3 or TRBV12-4 and TRBJ2-1; a weak D match, TRBD1 (5 bases). There are 13 residues in the CDR3. The chain's CDR3 is CASSYMGRYEQYF. CDR3 bases: TGTGCCAGCAGTTATATGGGGCGTTACGAGCAGTACTTT.

This chain uses TRBV5-1 with TRBJ2-3; D possibly uses TRBD1 or TRBD2 (5 bases each). Trimming took off 3 bases at V and 4 bases at J, with 15 bases between the two ends. The CDR3 loop spans 15 amino acids. Looked up from germline, CDR1 is SGHRS and CDR2 is YFSETQ. The CDR3 DNA sequence: TGCGCCAGCAGCTCGACAGAGGGGCTTGCAGATACGCAGTATTTT. Amino acid sequence: CASSSTEGLADTQYF.

This clonotype was counted only a few times. A read error may explain this, as a much larger clone is one base away. This chain connects TRBV28 to TRBJ2-7; no clear D. V was clipped by 5 bases and J by 6 bases, with 11 bases between them. This CDR3 has 12 residues. The germline gives CDR1 MDHEN, CDR2 SYDVKM. The CDR3 sequence: CASSRRSFEQYF. For the CDR3, the DNA is TGTGCCAGCAGTCGCCGGTCGTTCGAGCAGTACTTC.

On this clonotype itself: This may arise from a read error, as a much more abundant clone is one base away. This chain uses TRBV20-1 with TRBJ2-5; the match to TRBD2 covers 14 bases. Germline CDR1 and CDR2: DFQATT and SNEGSKA (reference sequence). The CDR3 loop spans 14 amino acids. The CDR3 spells CSARETGLAGEQLF. The CDR3 DNA follows: TGCAGTGCTAGAGAAACGGGACTAGCGGGAGAGCAGCTCTTC.

The rearrangement uses TRBV3-1 and TRBJ2-5, with D tentatively TRBD2 (6 bases). CDR1 is LGHDT, CDR2 YNNKEL, per germline (reference sequence). Trimming stripped 1 base from V and 5 bases from J, with 11 bases between. CDR3 size: 14 residues. The CDR3 DNA is TGTGCCAGCAGCCAAGCTGACAGCGGGGAGACCCAGTACTTC. Translation: CASSQADSGETQYF.

This clonotype occurred a few times. This chain uses TRBV19 with TRBJ1-4, with 9 bases fitting TRBD1. V gave up 6 bases and J gave up 5 bases; unmatched junction bases: 7. This CDR3 has 15 amino acids. Germline V lookup: CDR1 LNHDA, CDR2 SQIVND (reference sequence). Here the CDR3 reads CASSRGQGLNEKLFF. The CDR3 nucleotides are TGTGCCAGTAGCAGGGGACAGGGTTTAAATGAAAAACTGTTTTTT. The whole variable domain, remainder taken from reference TRBV19 and TRBJ1-4, is DGGITQSPKYLFRKEGQNVTLSCEQNLNHDAMYWYRQDPGQGLRLIYYSQIVNDFQKGDIAEGYSVSREKKESFPLTVTSAQKNPTAFYLCASSRGQGLNEKLFFGSGTQLSVL.

The chain joins TRBV2 to TRBJ2-1, with TRBD1 matching over 8 bases. The ends lost 10 bases at V and 9 bases at J; junction bases unmatched: 8. This CDR3 has 12 residues. CDR1 and CDR2 (germline): SNHLY, FYNNEI. The CDR3 loop is CATQGAAGEQFF. For the CDR3, the DNA is TGTGCCACCCAGGGGGCAGCGGGTGAGCAGTTCTTC.